One and the same sample provided the 6 T cell receptor beta chains below, sequenced in a study (dated by TCRdb to about 2015). Library generation was performed with 5' RACE. Sequencing took place on an Illumina MiSeq. TCRdb handled the public reads itself, with Q25 trimming in fastp and clone calling in MiXCR, and kept productive beta chains. Each entry merges the rows of one CDR3 protein and shows their most common DNA and genes. The sample table lists roughly 30,000 distinct CDR3 sequences, roughly 27% of them with a count of one. The ten largest clonotypes hold about 2.5% of the sample. Cells that were CD4+CD25+CD127-/low were the ones isolated as Tregs. The sequenced sample consisted of tumor-infiltrating Tregs sorted from the breast tumor. The origin of the receptors is a female donor with breast cancer.

This clonotype was observed at least ten times. V and J are TRBV4-1 and TRBJ1-6; D uncertain. Germline CDR1 reads MGHRA; CDR2 reads YSYEKL. Trimming cost V 0 bases and J 5 bases, with 14 bases left between them. The CDR3 contains 17 residues. CDR3 region: CASSQDPPRTNNSPLHF. DNA of the CDR3: TGCGCCAGCAGCCAAGATCCCCCACGCACGAATAATTCACCCCTCCACTTT.

As regards this clonotype: The conserved phenylalanine or tryptophan is not found at the CDR3 terminus, so this likely reflects a read error. This chain uses TRBV6-5 with TRBJ2-1, with D perhaps matching TRBD2 (6 bases). Between the trimmed V and J ends, which lost 6 bases and 6 bases, there was a span of 21 bases. The CDR3 runs 16 residues. Germline CDR1 MNHEY, CDR2 SVGAGI. CDR3 protein: CASSPTTGTGSNEQFL. The CDR3 DNA follows: TGTGCCAGCAGCCCCACAACCGGGACTGGCTCCAATGAGCAGTTCCTC.

This clonotype was detected many times. The V call is TRBV6-1, the J call TRBJ1-2; 7 bases line up with TRBD1. Germline V gives CDR1 MNHNS, CDR2 SASEGT. Trimming at V came to 9 bases and at J to 4 bases, leaving 14 bases not matched to a gene. This CDR3 comprises 15 residues. The CDR3 DNA sequence: TGTGCCAGTCCGGGCTGGGCTACAGGGGCCTATGGCTACACCTTC. It encodes CASPGWATGAYGYTF.

The CDR3 loop reads CASSSTLADTQYF. CDR3 bases: TGTGCCAGCAGCTCGACCCTAGCGGATACGCAGTATTTT. This chain links TRBV7-3 with TRBJ2-3, with D maybe TRBD2 (6 bases). Germline-derived CDR1 and CDR2 are SGHTA and FQGTGA. The CDR3 has 13 residues. The V end was cut by 4 bases, the J end by 6 bases, with 11 bases between.

Worth noting for this clonotype: A much larger clone sits a single nucleotide away, making a read error possible. The rearrangement uses TRBV6-1 and TRBJ2-7; no clear D. Trimming removed 3 bases from V and 6 bases from J, with 9 bases in between. There are 12 residues in the CDR3. Looked up from germline, CDR1 is MNHNS and CDR2 is SASEGT. CDR3 coding DNA: TGTGCCAGCAGTGACGCCACGGTCGAGCAGTACTTC. It is translated as CASSDATVEQYF.

This clonotype was observed a single time. A much larger clonotype is one base distant, so this may be a read error. The rearrangement uses TRBV7-9 and TRBJ2-1, with a tentative D call TRBD2 (6 bases). V gave up 2 bases and J gave up 5 bases, with 10 bases separating them. Germline CDR1 and CDR2: SEHNR and FQNEAQ (reference sequence). The CDR3 runs to 14 residues. The CDR3 DNA sequence: TGTGCCAGCAGCTTATCGGCGGGGAACAATGAGCAGTTCTTC. Amino acids: CASSLSAGNNEQFF.